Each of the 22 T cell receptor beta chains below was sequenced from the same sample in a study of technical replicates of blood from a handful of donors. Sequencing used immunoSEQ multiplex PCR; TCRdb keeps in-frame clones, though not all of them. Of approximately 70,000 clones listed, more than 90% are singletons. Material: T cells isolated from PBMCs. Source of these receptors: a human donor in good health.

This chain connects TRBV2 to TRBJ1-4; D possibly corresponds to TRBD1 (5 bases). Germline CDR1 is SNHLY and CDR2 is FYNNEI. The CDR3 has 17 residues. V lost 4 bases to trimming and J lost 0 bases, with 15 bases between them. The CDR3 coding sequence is TGTGCCAGCAGTGCAGGGACTGGAGTGGCAACTAATGAAAAACTGTTTTTT. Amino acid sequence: CASSAGTGVATNEKLFF.

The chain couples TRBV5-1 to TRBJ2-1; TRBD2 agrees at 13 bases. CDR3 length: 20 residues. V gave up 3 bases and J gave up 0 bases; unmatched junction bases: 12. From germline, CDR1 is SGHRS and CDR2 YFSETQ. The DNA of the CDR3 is TGCGCCAGCAGCTCACCCGGACTAGCGGGAGATTCCGGCTCCTACAATGAGCAGTTCTTC. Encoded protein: CASSSPGLAGDSGSYNEQFF.

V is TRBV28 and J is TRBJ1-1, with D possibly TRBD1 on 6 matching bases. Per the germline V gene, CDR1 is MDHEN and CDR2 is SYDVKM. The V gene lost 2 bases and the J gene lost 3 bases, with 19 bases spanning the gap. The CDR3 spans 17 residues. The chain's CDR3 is CASSLVGTGLVDTEAFF. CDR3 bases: TGTGCCAGCAGTTTAGTGGGCACAGGGTTGGTGGACACTGAAGCTTTCTTT.

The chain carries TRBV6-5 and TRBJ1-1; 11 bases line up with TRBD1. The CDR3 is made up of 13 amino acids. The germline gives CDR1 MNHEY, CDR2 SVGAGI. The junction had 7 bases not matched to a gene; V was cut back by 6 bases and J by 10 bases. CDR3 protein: CASSRGTGGLAFF. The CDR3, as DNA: TGTGCCAGCAGCCGCGGGACAGGGGGTTTAGCTTTCTTT.

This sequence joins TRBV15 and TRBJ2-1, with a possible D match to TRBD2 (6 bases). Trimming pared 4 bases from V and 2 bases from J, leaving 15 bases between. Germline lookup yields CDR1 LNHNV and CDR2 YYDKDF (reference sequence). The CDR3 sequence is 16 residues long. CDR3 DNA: TGTGCCACCAGCACCGGGACTCCCAGAACCTACAATGAGCAGTTCTTC. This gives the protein CATSTGTPRTYNEQFF. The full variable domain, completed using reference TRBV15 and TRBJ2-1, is DAMVIQNPRYQVTQFGKPVTLSCSQTLNHNVMYWYQQKSSQAPKLLFHYYDKDFNNEADTPDNFQSRRPNTSFCFLDIRSPGLGDTAMYLCATSTGTPRTYNEQFFGPGTRLTVL.

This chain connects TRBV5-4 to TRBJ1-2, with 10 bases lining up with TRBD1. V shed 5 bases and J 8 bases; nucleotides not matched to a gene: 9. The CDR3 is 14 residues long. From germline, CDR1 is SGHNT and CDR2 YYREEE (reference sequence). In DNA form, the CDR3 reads TGTGCCAGCAGGCGGACAGGGGGGAGCCGGGGCTACACCTTC. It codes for CASRRTGGSRGYTF. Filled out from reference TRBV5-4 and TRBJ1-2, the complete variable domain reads ETGVTQSPTHLIKTRGQQVTLRCSSQSGHNTVSWYQQALGQGPQFIFQYYREEENGRGNFPPRFSGLQFPNYSSELNVNALELDDSALYLCASRRTGGSRGYTFGSGTRLTVV.

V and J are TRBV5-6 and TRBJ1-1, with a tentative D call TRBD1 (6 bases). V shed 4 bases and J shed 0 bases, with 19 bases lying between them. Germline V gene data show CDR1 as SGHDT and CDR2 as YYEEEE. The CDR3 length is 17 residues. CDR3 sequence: CASSIGQNLYLNTEAFF. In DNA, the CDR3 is TGTGCCAGCAGCATAGGACAGAATCTGTATTTGAACACTGAAGCTTTCTTT.

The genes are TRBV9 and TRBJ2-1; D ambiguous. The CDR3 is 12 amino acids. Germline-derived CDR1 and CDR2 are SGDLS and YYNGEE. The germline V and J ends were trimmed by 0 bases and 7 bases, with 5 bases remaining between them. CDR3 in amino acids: CASSVDGNEQFF. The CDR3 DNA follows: TGTGCCAGCAGCGTAGACGGGAATGAGCAGTTCTTC.

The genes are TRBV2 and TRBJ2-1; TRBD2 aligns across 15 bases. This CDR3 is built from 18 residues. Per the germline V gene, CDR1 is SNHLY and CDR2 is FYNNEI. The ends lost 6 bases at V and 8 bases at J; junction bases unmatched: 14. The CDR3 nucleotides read TGTGCCAGCAGGGCGGGACTAGCGGGAGGTTTAAGGGCTCATGAGCAGTTCTTC. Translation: CASRAGLAGGLRAHEQFF.

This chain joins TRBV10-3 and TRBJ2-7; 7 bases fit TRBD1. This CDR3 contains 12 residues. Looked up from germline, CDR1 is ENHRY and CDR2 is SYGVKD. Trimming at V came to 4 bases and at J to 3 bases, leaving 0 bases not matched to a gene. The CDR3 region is CAISGDSYEQYF. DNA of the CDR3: TGTGCCATCAGTGGGGACAGCTACGAGCAGTACTTC.

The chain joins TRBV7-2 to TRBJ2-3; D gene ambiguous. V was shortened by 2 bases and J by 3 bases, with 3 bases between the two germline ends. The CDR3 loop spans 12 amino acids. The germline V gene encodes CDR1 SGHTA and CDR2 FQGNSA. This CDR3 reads CASSLSTDTQYF. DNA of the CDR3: TGTGCCAGCAGCTTATCGACAGATACGCAGTATTTT.

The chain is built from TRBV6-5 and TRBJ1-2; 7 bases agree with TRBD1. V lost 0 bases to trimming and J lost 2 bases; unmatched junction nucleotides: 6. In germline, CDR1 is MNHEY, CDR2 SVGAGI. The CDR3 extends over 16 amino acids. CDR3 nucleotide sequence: TGTGCCAGCAGTTACTCTACAGGGGAGGTAAACTATGGCTACACCTTC. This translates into CASSYSTGEVNYGYTF.

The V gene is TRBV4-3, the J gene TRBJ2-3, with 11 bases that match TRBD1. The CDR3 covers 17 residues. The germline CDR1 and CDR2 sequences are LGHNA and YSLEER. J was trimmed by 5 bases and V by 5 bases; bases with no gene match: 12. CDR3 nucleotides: TGCGCCAGCAGCTACAGTCCTGGACAGGGGGCCGGAGATACGCAGTATTTT. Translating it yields CASSYSPGQGAGDTQYF.

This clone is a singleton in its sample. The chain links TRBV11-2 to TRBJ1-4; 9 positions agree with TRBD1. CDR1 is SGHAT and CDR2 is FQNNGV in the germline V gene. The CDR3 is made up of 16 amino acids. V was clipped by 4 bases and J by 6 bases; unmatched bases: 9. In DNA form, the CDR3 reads TGTGCCAGCAGCTCGGGACAGGGTATTGTGTATGAAAAACTGTTTTTT. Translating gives CASSSGQGIVYEKLFF.

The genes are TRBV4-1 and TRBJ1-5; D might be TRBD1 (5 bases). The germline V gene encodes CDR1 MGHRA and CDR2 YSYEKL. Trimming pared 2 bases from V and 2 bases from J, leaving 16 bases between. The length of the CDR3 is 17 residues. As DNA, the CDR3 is TGCGCCAGCAGCCAATCCCGAGGAAGCAGGGGCAATCAGCCCCAGCATTTT. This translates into CASSQSRGSRGNQPQHF.

As DNA, the CDR3 is TGTGCCAGCAGTGGGACAGGTTACAATGAGCAGTTCTTC. This translates into CASSGTGYNEQFF. The chain uses TRBV13 and TRBJ2-1; 8 nucleotides agree with TRBD1. V gave up 6 bases and J gave up 4 bases; unmatched junction bases: 2. Germline lookup yields CDR1 PRHDT and CDR2 FYEKMQ (reference sequence). The CDR3 consists of 13 residues.

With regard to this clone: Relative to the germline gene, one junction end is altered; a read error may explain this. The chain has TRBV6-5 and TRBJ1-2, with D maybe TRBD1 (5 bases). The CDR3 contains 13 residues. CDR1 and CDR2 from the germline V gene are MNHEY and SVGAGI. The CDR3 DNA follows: TGTGCCAGCAGTCACTCTACGGGGGGTGGCTACACCTTC. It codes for CASSHSTGGGYTF.

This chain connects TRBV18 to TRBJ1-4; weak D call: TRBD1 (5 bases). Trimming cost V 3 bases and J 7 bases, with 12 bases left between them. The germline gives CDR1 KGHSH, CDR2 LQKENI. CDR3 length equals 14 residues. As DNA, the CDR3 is TGTGCCAGCTCACCTCAGGGCCTAAGTGAAAAACTGTTTTTT. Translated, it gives CASSPQGLSEKLFF.

In nucleotides, the CDR3 is TGCAGCGTTGAAATAGCGGGGAGACTTGAGCAGTTCTTC. Encoded protein: CSVEIAGRLEQFF. The chain carries TRBV29-1 and TRBJ2-1, with 8 bases that match TRBD2. CDR3 length: 13 residues. V shed 2 bases, J shed 9 bases, and the junction held 6 bases outside the gene matches. From germline, CDR1 is SQVTM and CDR2 ANQGSEA.

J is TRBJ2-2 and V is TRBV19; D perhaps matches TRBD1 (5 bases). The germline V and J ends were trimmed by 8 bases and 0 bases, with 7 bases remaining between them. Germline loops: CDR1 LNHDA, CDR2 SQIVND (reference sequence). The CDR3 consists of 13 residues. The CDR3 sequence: CASQTANTGELFF. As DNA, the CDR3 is TGTGCCAGTCAGACAGCGAACACCGGGGAGCTGTTTTTT.

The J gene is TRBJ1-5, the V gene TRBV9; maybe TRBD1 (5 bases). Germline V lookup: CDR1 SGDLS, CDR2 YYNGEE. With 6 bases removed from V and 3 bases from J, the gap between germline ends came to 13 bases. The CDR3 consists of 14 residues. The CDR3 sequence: CASNLAGVNQPQHF. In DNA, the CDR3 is TGTGCCAGCAATTTAGCGGGGGTCAATCAGCCCCAGCATTTT.

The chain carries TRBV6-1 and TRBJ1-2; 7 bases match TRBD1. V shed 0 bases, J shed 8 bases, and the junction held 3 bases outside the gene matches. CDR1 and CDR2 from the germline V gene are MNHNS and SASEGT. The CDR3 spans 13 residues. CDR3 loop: CASSEARGDGYTF. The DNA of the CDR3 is TGTGCCAGCAGTGAAGCCAGGGGGGACGGCTACACCTTC.